The next 7 T cell receptor beta chains were all read from a single sample in a study of blood T cell repertoires in COVID-19. Generated by immunoSEQ multiplex PCR, the TCRdb table keeps only in-frame clones and is missing some. This table holds more than 100,000 clones, 60% to 85% found once. The sample was peripheral blood. These receptor sequences come from a human donor with acute or convalescent COVID-19. The donor label of this sample is uncertain.

The gene calls are TRBV7-9 and TRBJ2-2, with TRBD1 identical over 8 bases. After removal of 1 base from V and 3 bases from J, the junction contained 7 bases not matched to a gene. The germline gives CDR1 SEHNR, CDR2 FQNEAQ (reference sequence). The CDR3 extends over 17 amino acids. The CDR3 bases are TGTGCCAGCAGCTTAGAGAGGACAGGGCTCGACACCGGGGAGCTGTTTTTT. It encodes CASSLERTGLDTGELFF.

This clone was counted ten times or more. The chain joins TRBV5-1 to TRBJ2-7, with no clear D. This CDR3 contains 16 residues. The V gene's germline CDR1 is SGHRS and CDR2 YFSETQ. Trimming took off 2 bases at V and 0 bases at J, with 15 bases between the two ends. CDR3: CASSLRHLLVSYEQYV. The CDR3 DNA is TGCGCCAGCAGCTTACGACACTTATTGGTCTCCTACGAGCAGTACGTC.

This clone was detected only a few times. This chain links TRBV3-1 (or the pseudogene TRBV3-2) with TRBJ1-1, with 8 bases matching TRBD1. Germline CDR1 reads LGHDT; CDR2 reads YNNKEL (reference sequence). The CDR3 spans 15 residues. The J segment lost 1 base and the V segment lost 4 bases, leaving 5 bases of the junction unmatched. The CDR3 reads CASSRRQGPNTEAFF. DNA for the CDR3: TGTGCCAGCAGCCGTCGACAGGGGCCGAACACTGAAGCTTTCTTT.

The chain couples TRBV24-1 to TRBJ1-2, with D unresolved. Germline V gene data show CDR1 as KGHDR and CDR2 as SFDVKD. Trimming left V 5 bases short and J 0 bases short, with 9 bases between. The CDR3 consists of 14 residues. The CDR3 spells CATSGIGSNYGYTF. For the CDR3, the DNA is TGTGCCACCAGTGGTATCGGGTCTAACTATGGCTACACCTTC.

The chain carries TRBV19 and TRBJ1-6; TRBD1 matches at 9 bases. The CDR3 runs to 15 residues. Losses at the gene ends were 6 bases for V and 7 bases for J; bases not matched to a gene: 7. Germline loops: CDR1 LNHDA, CDR2 SQIVND (reference sequence). The CDR3 is CASREAGTGNSPLHF. The CDR3 region has the DNA TGTGCCAGTAGAGAAGCAGGGACAGGGAATTCACCCCTCCACTTT.

This clone came up once. This chain uses TRBV27 with TRBJ1-6; D is possibly TRBD1 (5 bases). V was shortened by 3 bases and J by 5 bases, with 26 bases between the two germline ends. The length of the CDR3 is 20 residues. Germline V gene sequence: CDR1 MNHEY, CDR2 SMNVEV (reference sequence). For the CDR3, the DNA is TGTGCCAGCAGTTTTCTCCCGGGACTAGGGGAGTACTATAATAATTCACCCCTCCACTTT. Protein product: CASSFLPGLGEYYNNSPLHF.

The chain uses TRBV18 and TRBJ2-3; 9 nucleotides match TRBD1. The germline CDR1 and CDR2 sequences are KGHSH and LQKENI. The CDR3 sequence is 16 residues long. V was pared by 3 bases and J by 1 base, with 5 bases of the junction left unmatched. CDR3 nucleotide sequence: TGTGCCAGCTCACCGGGACAGGGACGGGGCACAGATACGCAGTATTTT. Its translation is CASSPGQGRGTDTQYF.